A selection of T cell receptor beta chains follows, all from one sample in a study of beta chain features in type 1 diabetes. TCRdb's copy holds only in-frame clones and misses some; the assay was immunoSEQ multiplex PCR. The data show approximately 160,000 clones, with less than 9.5% seen just once and over 2% held by the top ten. The sample comprised central memory CD4+ T cells from blood. These receptors originate from a woman between 18 and 29 years old in good health. Both conserved end residues are part of each CDR3. The order of the fields is CDR3 DNA, CDR3 protein, D gene, clone size, V gene, J gene. The D gene is left open where the match is weak. Some rows have no size entry. The others give once, few or many, or a class for an expanded clone.

DNA: TGTGCCAGCAGCTCGACAGATACGCAGTATTTT
CDR3: CASSSTDTQYF
D: -
size: few
V: TRBV7-2
J: TRBJ2-3

DNA: TGTGCCAGCAGCCAAAACACAGGGCCGAGCAATTCACCCCTCCACTTT
CDR3: CASSQNTGPSNSPLHF
D: -
size: many
V: TRBV16
J: TRBJ1-6

DNA: TGTGCCAGCAGAGAAGCGGGGAGGCTAGGTGAGCAGTTCTTC
CDR3: CASREAGRLGEQFF
D: TRBD2
size: -
V: TRBV7-2
J: TRBJ2-1

DNA: TGTGCCAGCAGATCCGGGACAGGGTACAATGAGCAGTTCTTC
CDR3: CASRSGTGYNEQFF
D: TRBD1
size: -
V: TRBV6-1
J: TRBJ2-1

DNA: TGTGCCAGCAGAGGGGATGCAACTAATGAAAAACTGTTTTTT
CDR3: CASRGDATNEKLFF
D: -
size: -
V: TRBV6-5
J: TRBJ1-4

DNA: TGTGCCAGCAGCTTGGGACTAGCGGGAGGGAACATTCAGTACTTC
CDR3: CASSLGLAGGNIQYF
D: TRBD2
size: -
V: TRBV5-8
J: TRBJ2-4

DNA: TGTGCCTGGAGTGTACCCTGGGACAGGGGAAATGGCAATCAGCCCCAGCATTTT
CDR3: CAWSVPWDRGNGNQPQHF
D: TRBD1
size: few
V: TRBV30
J: TRBJ1-5

DNA: TGTGCCAGCAGCTTGGAGGGTAGGGGGAACACTGAAGCTTTCTTT
CDR3: CASSLEGRGNTEAFF
D: -
size: -
V: TRBV7-6
J: TRBJ1-1

DNA: TGTGCCAGCAGCTTACCCCGAGGGGGCAGCGAGCAGTACTTC
CDR3: CASSLPRGGSEQYF
D: TRBD1
size: -
V: TRBV7-8
J: TRBJ2-7

DNA: TGTGCCAGCAGCTGGGCCGGTGAGCAGTTCTTC
CDR3: CASSWAGEQFF
D: -
size: -
V: TRBV6-1
J: TRBJ2-1

DNA: TGTGCCAGCAGCTTAGTCGGCGGGGGGGCCTCCTACAATGAGCAGTTCTTC
CDR3: CASSLVGGGASYNEQFF
D: TRBD2
size: -
V: TRBV7-2
J: TRBJ2-1

DNA: TGTGCCAGCAGGGACGTTCGGCGGGACAATGAGCAGTTCTTC
CDR3: CASRDVRRDNEQFF
D: -
size: -
V: TRBV7-2
J: TRBJ2-1

DNA: TGTGCCAGCAGCCTTAGGCCGACTAGCGGGGGAGAGACCCAGTACTTC
CDR3: CASSLRPTSGGETQYF
D: TRBD2
size: -
V: TRBV11-2
J: TRBJ2-5

DNA: TGTGCCTGGAGTCCAGGGTGGTATGGCTACACCTTC
CDR3: CAWSPGWYGYTF
D: -
size: few
V: TRBV30
J: TRBJ1-2

DNA: TGCAGCGTTGGGGTATCGGGACAGGCTAATGAAAAACTGTTTTTT
CDR3: CSVGVSGQANEKLFF
D: TRBD1
size: -
V: TRBV29-1
J: TRBJ1-4

DNA: TGTGCCAGCAGCGTAGGACTTTCCCGCTGGGACGAGCAGTACTTC
CDR3: CASSVGLSRWDEQYF
D: -
size: few
V: TRBV9
J: TRBJ2-7

DNA: TGTGCCAGCAGCTTACCGAGAGAGGGTGGAAACACCATATATTTT
CDR3: CASSLPREGGNTIYF
D: -
size: once
V: TRBV7-8
J: TRBJ1-3

DNA: TGTGCCAGCAGCTCCCCGGTTAGCGGGGGAGGAGAGACCCAGTACTTC
CDR3: CASSSPVSGGGETQYF
D: TRBD2
size: few
V: TRBV11-2
J: TRBJ2-5

DNA: TGTGCCAGCAGACCCGGGACTAGCGGCTACGAGCAGTACTTC
CDR3: CASRPGTSGYEQYF
D: TRBD2
size: few
V: TRBV11-2
J: TRBJ2-7

DNA: TGTGCCAGCAGCTTCCCCCGCTACGAGCAGTACTTC
CDR3: CASSFPRYEQYF
D: -
size: -
V: TRBV11-2
J: TRBJ2-7

DNA: TGTGCTAGTGGTTTGGGGCAGGCCTGGGAGACCCAGTACTTC
CDR3: CASGLGQAWETQYF
D: -
size: -
V: TRBV12-5
J: TRBJ2-5

DNA: TGTGCCAGCAGCTTCGGCACGGGTACAGGCCAAGAGACCCAGTACTTC
CDR3: CASSFGTGTGQETQYF
D: -
size: few
V: TRBV5-8
J: TRBJ2-5

DNA: TGCGCCAGCAGCCTTTACACAGATACGCAGTATTTT
CDR3: CASSLYTDTQYF
D: -
size: -
V: TRBV5-1
J: TRBJ2-3

DNA: TGCGCCAGCAAATCAACAGGGGGCGAAGAGTCACCCCTCCACTTT
CDR3: CASKSTGGEESPLHF
D: TRBD1
size: few
V: TRBV5-1
J: TRBJ1-6

DNA: TGTGCCAGCTCCTACGGGACAGAGAATGAAAAACTGTTTTTT
CDR3: CASSYGTENEKLFF
D: TRBD1
size: -
V: TRBV18
J: TRBJ1-4

DNA: TGTGCCAGCAGCTCCCAGGGGCCCTTAAACACCATATATTTT
CDR3: CASSSQGPLNTIYF
D: -
size: -
V: TRBV7-2
J: TRBJ1-3

DNA: TGCGCCAGCAGAACAGGGGGATCATCCTACGAGCAGTACTTC
CDR3: CASRTGGSSYEQYF
D: TRBD1
size: -
V: TRBV5-1
J: TRBJ2-7

DNA: TGTGCCAGCAGTCCCCGACAGGGTGTCTATGGCTACACCTTC
CDR3: CASSPRQGVYGYTF
D: TRBD1
size: -
V: TRBV6-1
J: TRBJ1-2

DNA: TGTGCCAGCAGCCTAGGACAGGGGGGATTAGGAGAGCAGTACTTC
CDR3: CASSLGQGGLGEQYF
D: TRBD1
size: few
V: TRBV7-2
J: TRBJ2-7

DNA: TGTGCCACCTGGACTAGCGGGGGAGATACGCAGTATTTT
CDR3: CATWTSGGDTQYF
D: TRBD2
size: -
V: TRBV28
J: TRBJ2-3

DNA: TGTGCCAGCAGCCAGAGGGGGAGCGTTCACAATGAGCAGTTCTTC
CDR3: CASSQRGSVHNEQFF
D: -
size: -
V: TRBV7-9
J: TRBJ2-1

DNA: TGTGCCAGCAGTGTAGGTCAGGGGGTTGGCTACACCTTC
CDR3: CASSVGQGVGYTF
D: TRBD1
size: -
V: TRBV25-1
J: TRBJ1-2

DNA: TGTGCCAGCAGCCAAGATGGGCGGGGCATTGATGGCTACACCTTC
CDR3: CASSQDGRGIDGYTF
D: -
size: few
V: TRBV14
J: TRBJ1-2

DNA: TGTGCCTGGGGGAGGGGGGGCTCCTACAATGAGCAGTTCTTC
CDR3: CAWGRGGSYNEQFF
D: -
size: -
V: TRBV30
J: TRBJ2-1

DNA: TGTGCCAGCAGCCCAGCCGGGACAGGGAACGCAGATACGCAGTATTTT
CDR3: CASSPAGTGNADTQYF
D: TRBD1
size: -
V: TRBV11-1
J: TRBJ2-3

DNA: TGTGCCAGCAGCTCAAGACAGGGACGTTCGACAGATACGCAGTATTTT
CDR3: CASSSRQGRSTDTQYF
D: TRBD1
size: few
V: TRBV7-2
J: TRBJ2-3

DNA: TGTGCCAGCAGCCAAGGAAGCGGGGGGGGCTCCTACAATGAGCAGTTCTTC
CDR3: CASSQGSGGGSYNEQFF
D: TRBD2
size: few
V: TRBV5-6
J: TRBJ2-1

DNA: TGTGCCAGCTCACCACAGCCCGGGATGAACACTGAAGCTTTCTTT
CDR3: CASSPQPGMNTEAFF
D: -
size: few
V: TRBV18
J: TRBJ1-1

DNA: TGTGCCAGCAGTCTTAGGGGGACAGGGGTTAACGAGCAGTACTTC
CDR3: CASSLRGTGVNEQYF
D: TRBD1
size: few
V: TRBV6-5
J: TRBJ2-7

DNA: TGTGCCAGCAGCTTAAGGCCGGGGGAAACTGAAGCTTTCTTT
CDR3: CASSLRPGETEAFF
D: -
size: few
V: TRBV7-2
J: TRBJ1-1

DNA: TGCGCCAGCAGCAGGCGGGGGGCCGGAACAGATACGCAGTATTTT
CDR3: CASSRRGAGTDTQYF
D: TRBD2
size: -
V: TRBV4-3
J: TRBJ2-3

DNA: TGTGCCAGCAGGTCCCAGGGGAACCCCTATGGCTACACCTTC
CDR3: CASRSQGNPYGYTF
D: -
size: few
V: TRBV14
J: TRBJ1-2

DNA: TGCGCCAGCAGCCAAAGTACAGGGCGGTATGGCTACACCTTC
CDR3: CASSQSTGRYGYTF
D: -
size: -
V: TRBV5-1
J: TRBJ1-2

DNA: TGTGCCAGCAGCATCGGACAGGGGCGCGAGACCCAGTACTTC
CDR3: CASSIGQGRETQYF
D: TRBD1
size: -
V: TRBV11-2
J: TRBJ2-5

DNA: TGTGCCAGCAGCTTAGCCCAGGGGTACACTGAAGCTTTCTTT
CDR3: CASSLAQGYTEAFF
D: -
size: -
V: TRBV7-2
J: TRBJ1-1

DNA: TGCGCCAGCAGGTCTGCCGGGGGGGCCCACAATGAGCAGTTCTTC
CDR3: CASRSAGGAHNEQFF
D: TRBD2
size: few
V: TRBV5-1
J: TRBJ2-1

DNA: TGTGCCAGCAGCCACCCCCGGGGGGATACGCAGTATTTT
CDR3: CASSHPRGDTQYF
D: -
size: -
V: TRBV4-2
J: TRBJ2-3

DNA: TGCGCCAGCAGTCTAGAGGAGACCCAGTACTTC
CDR3: CASSLEETQYF
D: -
size: -
V: TRBV5-1
J: TRBJ2-5

DNA: TGTGCCAGCAGTGAAGGGAGTAATACGCAGTATTTT
CDR3: CASSEGSNTQYF
D: -
size: few
V: TRBV25-1
J: TRBJ2-3

DNA: TGTGCCAGCAGCTTAGAGCGGGGGGGGAACAATGAGCAGTTCTTC
CDR3: CASSLERGGNNEQFF
D: TRBD2
size: -
V: TRBV7-2
J: TRBJ2-1

DNA: TGTGCCAGCAGCTTAACACTAGCGGACACAGATACGCAGTATTTT
CDR3: CASSLTLADTDTQYF
D: TRBD2
size: -
V: TRBV7-9
J: TRBJ2-3

DNA: TGCGCCAGCAGCTCCAGCGCGGGAGGCCTCTACGAGCAGTACTTC
CDR3: CASSSSAGGLYEQYF
D: TRBD2
size: -
V: TRBV5-1
J: TRBJ2-7

DNA: TGCAGCGTTGAAGAGGGGCCGGCTAGCACAGATACGCAGTATTTT
CDR3: CSVEEGPASTDTQYF
D: -
size: -
V: TRBV29-1
J: TRBJ2-3

DNA: TGTGCCTGGGCCGAAAACAGGGAACAGCCCCAGCATTTT
CDR3: CAWAENREQPQHF
D: -
size: few
V: TRBV30
J: TRBJ1-5